This TCR beta chain derives from a study of T-cell reconstitution after alpha-beta-depleted transplantation in children. This clonotype was counted ten times or more. Preparation of the TCRbeta library involved a method that used unique molecular identifiers. TCRdb analysed the PCR reads with MiXCR anew, one entry per CDR3 protein. Among about 230,000 distinct CDR3 sequences listed, approximately 9.7% were seen once. Specimen: PBMCs from the stem cell graft donor, collected from the stem cell graft. The receptor was isolated from a human donor who donated a stem cell graft to a child with SCID.

This chain's CDR3 is CASSYDGNQPQHF. DNA for the CDR3: TGTGCCAGCAGTTACGACGGCAATCAGCCCCAGCATTTT. The rearrangement joins TRBV12-3 or TRBV12-4 to TRBJ1-5; D is unresolved. V lost 4 bases to trimming and J lost 2 bases, with 6 bases between them. This CDR3 region has 13 residues.